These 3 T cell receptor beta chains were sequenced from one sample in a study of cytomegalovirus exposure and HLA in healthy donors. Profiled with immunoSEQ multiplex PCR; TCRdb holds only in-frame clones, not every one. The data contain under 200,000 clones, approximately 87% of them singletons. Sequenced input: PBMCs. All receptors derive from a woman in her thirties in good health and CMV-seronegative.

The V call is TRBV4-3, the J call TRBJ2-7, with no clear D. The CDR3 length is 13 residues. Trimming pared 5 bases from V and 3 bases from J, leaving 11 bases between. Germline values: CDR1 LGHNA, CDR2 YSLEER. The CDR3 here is CASSTGRNYEQYF. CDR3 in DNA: TGCGCCAGCAGCACCGGACGGAACTACGAGCAGTACTTC.

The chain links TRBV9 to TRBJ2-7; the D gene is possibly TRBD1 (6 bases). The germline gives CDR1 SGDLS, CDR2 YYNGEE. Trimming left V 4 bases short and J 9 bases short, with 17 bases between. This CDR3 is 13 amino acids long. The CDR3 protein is CASSSRTAKGQYF. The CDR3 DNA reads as TGTGCCAGCAGCTCCCGGACAGCGAAAGGGCAGTACTTC.

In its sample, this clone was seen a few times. The CDR3 nucleotides read TGTGCCAGCAGCTTAGGAAGCCTCCAGGGGCATGGCTACACCTTC. It yields the protein CASSLGSLQGHGYTF. The chain recombines TRBV7-2 with TRBJ1-2, with D possibly matching TRBD1 (6 bases). Germline V gene lookup returns CDR1 SGHTA and CDR2 FQGNSA. Trimming took off 1 base at V and 6 bases at J, with 15 bases between the two ends. The CDR3 runs to 15 residues.